This TCR beta chain was identified during a study of blood T cell repertoires in COVID-19 (dated by TCRdb to 2020 to 2022). For the wider study: The collaborator samples originated in the United States, Italy and Spain and spanned the acute and convalescent phases of COVID-19. The material from the prospective study consisted of cDNA or gDNA derived from T cells, B-cell-depleted T cells, or PBMCs. Subjects who had been exposed to COVID-19, were actively infected with it, or had recovered from it provided the deeply sampled blood TCRbeta repertoires that made up the dataset. The repertoires were released in a freely available public database meant as a resource for research on the immune response to SARS-CoV-2. Samples came from the ongoing ImmuneRACE study (first 160 participants) plus 1,254 subjects from 6 global collaborators. Nearly every sample came with metadata listing a de-identified subject ID, COVID-19 status, age in years and sex. HLA class I and class II types, where available, came from metadata supplied by the sample provider rather than from assay-based typing.

The CDR3, from cysteine to phenylalanine, totals 13 residues. The CDR3 DNA has 39 bases and is translated from base 1. V was cut back by 0 bases and J by 6 bases, leaving a gap of 8 bases between them. Based on the germline V gene (reference sequence), the CDR1 and CDR2 sequences are MNHNY and SVGAGI. Of note for this clone: No cognate antigen has been identified for it. No clone much larger than this one lies a single base away; base qualities are absent.

On the study overall, not on this receptor specifically: The amount of clinical and demographic metadata varied by source and participant and was provided uncurated.

The immunoSEQ Assay, a bias-controlled multiplex PCR, was used to amplify TCRbeta CDR3 regions from genomic DNA. Per the authors' processing: The number of nucleated cells in each sample was estimated by amplification of reference gene primers within the assay. To quantify the absolute abundance of each unique TCRbeta CDR3 rearrangement, sequence reads were collapsed and filtered. For each sample, productive Simpson clonality was calculated as the square root of Simpson's diversity index across productive rearrangements. TCRdb re-hosts the immuneACCESS table, in-frame sequences only. Its copies lack some clones; in the studies checked, an unresolved V gene accounts for under half of them, and the cause for the rest is not known. The DNA gave D and trimming, while V, J and clone size come from that table. This sample holds around 250,000 clones; 86% were observed only once. The ten biggest clones cover 5.5% to 6.5% of the sample.

At one collaborating source in Seattle, patients were enrolled during active infection and were followed longitudinally through the course of disease. The collaborating institutions used their own protocols to collect whole blood in K2EDTA tubes. For TCRbeta analysis, collaborator samples were shipped as frozen whole blood, as isolated PBMCs, or as DNA extracted from either sample type. The chain links TRBV6-6 with TRBJ1-2; the D gene cannot be resolved reliably. Sequences were obtained from peripheral blood. The TCR sequence derives from a woman older than 75 with COVID-19, enrolled during active disease. The CDR3 sequence is CASSYSTGNGYTF. The nucleotide sequence reads as follows: TGTGCCAGCAGTTACTCAACGGGGAATGGCTACACCTTC.